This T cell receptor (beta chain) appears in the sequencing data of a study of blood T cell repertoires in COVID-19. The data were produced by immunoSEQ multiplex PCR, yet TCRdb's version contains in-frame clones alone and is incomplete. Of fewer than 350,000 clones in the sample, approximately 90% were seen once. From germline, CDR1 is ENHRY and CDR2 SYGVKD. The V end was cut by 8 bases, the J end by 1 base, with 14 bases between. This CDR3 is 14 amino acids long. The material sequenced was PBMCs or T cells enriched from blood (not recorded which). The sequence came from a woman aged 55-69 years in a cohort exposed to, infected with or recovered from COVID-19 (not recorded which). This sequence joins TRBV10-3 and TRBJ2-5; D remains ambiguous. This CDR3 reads CAIAPSGSQETQYF. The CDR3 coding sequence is TGTGCCATCGCGCCTTCAGGCTCCCAAGAGACCCAGTACTTC.